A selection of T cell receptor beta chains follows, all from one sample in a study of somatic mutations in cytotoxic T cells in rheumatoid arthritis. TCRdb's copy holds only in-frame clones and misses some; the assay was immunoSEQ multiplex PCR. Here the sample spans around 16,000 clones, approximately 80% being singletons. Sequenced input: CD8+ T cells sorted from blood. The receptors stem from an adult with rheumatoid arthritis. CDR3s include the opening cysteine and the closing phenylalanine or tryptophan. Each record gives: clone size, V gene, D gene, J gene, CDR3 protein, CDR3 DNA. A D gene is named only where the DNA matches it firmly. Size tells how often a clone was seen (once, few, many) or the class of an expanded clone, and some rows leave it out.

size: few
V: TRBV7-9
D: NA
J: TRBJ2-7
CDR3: CASSFVVGEEYF
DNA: TGTGCCAGCAGCTTCGTGGTCGGGGAGGAGTACTTC

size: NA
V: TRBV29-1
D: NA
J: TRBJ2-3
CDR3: CSVEGLSGTDTQYF
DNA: TGCAGCGTTGAGGGACTCAGCGGCACAGATACGCAGTATTTT

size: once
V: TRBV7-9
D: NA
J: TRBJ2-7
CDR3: CASSLVYRHSYEQYF
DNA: TGTGCCAGCAGCTTAGTTTACAGGCACTCCTACGAGCAGTACTTC

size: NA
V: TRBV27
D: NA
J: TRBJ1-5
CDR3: CASSPGNGQPQHF
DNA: TGTGCCAGCAGCCCCGGGAACGGACAGCCCCAGCATTTT

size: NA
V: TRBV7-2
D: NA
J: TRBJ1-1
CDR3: CASSEGQFRMNTEAFF
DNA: TGTGCCAGCAGCGAAGGACAGTTTAGGATGAACACTGAAGCTTTCTTT

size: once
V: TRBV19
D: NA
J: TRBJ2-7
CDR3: CASSMRGVHEQYF
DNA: TGTGCCAGTAGTATGAGAGGGGTCCACGAGCAGTATTTC

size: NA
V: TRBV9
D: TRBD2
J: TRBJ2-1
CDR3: CASSVAGLPYNEQFF
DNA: TGTGCCAGCAGCGTGGCGGGACTACCTTACAATGAGCAGTTCTTC

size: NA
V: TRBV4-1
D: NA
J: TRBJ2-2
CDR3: CASSLLVTGELFF
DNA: TGCGCCAGCAGCCTTCTGGTCACCGGGGAGCTGTTTTTT

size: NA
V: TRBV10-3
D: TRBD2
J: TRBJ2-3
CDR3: CAISESSVTVAGYTDTQYF
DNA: TGTGCCATCAGTGAGTCGAGCGTCACGGTAGCGGGTTACACAGATACGCAGTATTTT

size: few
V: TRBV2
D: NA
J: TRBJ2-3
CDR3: CAAGAGNLDTQYF
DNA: TGTGCCGCGGGGGCAGGGAACTTAGATACGCAGTATTTT

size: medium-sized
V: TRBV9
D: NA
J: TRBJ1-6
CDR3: CASSAQDYNSPLHF
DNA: TGTGCCAGCAGCGCACAGGACTATAATTCACCCCTCCACTTT

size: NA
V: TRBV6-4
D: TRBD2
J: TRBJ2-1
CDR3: CASSVDSGGSMGQFF
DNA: TGTGCCAGCAGTGTGGATAGCGGGGGTTCAATGGGGCAGTTCTTC

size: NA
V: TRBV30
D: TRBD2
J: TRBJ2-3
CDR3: CAWSVLVASGTDTQYF
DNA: TGTGCCTGGAGTGTACTGGTGGCTAGCGGGACAGATACGCAGTATTTT

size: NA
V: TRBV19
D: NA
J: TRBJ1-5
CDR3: CASSTGAGNQPQHF
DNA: TGTGCCAGTAGTACAGGGGCGGGCAATCAGCCCCAGCATTTT

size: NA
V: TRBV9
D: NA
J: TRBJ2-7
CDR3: CASSPWDNHYEQYF
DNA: TGTGCCAGCAGCCCATGGGACAATCACTACGAGCAGTACTTC

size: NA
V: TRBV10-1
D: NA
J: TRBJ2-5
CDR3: CASREGPQETQYF
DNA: TGCGCCAGCAGGGAAGGGCCGCAAGAGACCCAGTACTTC

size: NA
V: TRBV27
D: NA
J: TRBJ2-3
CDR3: CASSLRGRSTDTQYF
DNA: TGTGCCAGCAGTTTGCGGGGGCGTAGCACAGATACGCAGTATTTT

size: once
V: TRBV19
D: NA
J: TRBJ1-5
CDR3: CASSWGLQQPQHF
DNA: TGTGCCAGTAGTTGGGGGTTGCAGCAGCCCCAGCATTTT

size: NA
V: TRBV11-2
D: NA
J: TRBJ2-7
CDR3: CASSLGETYEQYF
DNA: TGTGCCAGCAGCTTAGGGGAAACCTACGAGCAGTACTTC

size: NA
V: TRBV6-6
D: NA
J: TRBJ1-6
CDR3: CASSFSVQGPNSPLHF
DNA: TGTGCCAGCAGCTTCTCGGTACAGGGTCCTAATTCACCCCTCCACTTT

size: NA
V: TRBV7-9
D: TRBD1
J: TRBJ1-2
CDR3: CASSVTEQGYGYGYTF
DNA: TGTGCCAGCAGCGTGACTGAACAGGGGTACGGCTATGGCTACACCTTC

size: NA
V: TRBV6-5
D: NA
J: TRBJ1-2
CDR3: CASSYTGLGYGYTF
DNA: TGTGCCAGCAGTTACACAGGGTTAGGATATGGCTACACCTTC

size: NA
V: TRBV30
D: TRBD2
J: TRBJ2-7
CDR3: CAWSRLAGIWEQYF
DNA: TGTGCCTGGAGTAGACTAGCGGGGATTTGGGAGCAGTACTTC

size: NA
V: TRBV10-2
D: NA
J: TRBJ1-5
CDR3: CASKQDGDSNQPQHF
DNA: TGCGCCAGCAAACAGGACGGGGATAGCAATCAGCCCCAGCATTTT

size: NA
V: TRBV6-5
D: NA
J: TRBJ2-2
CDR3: CASSYNAGELFF
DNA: TGTGCCAGCAGTTATAACGCCGGGGAGCTGTTTTTT

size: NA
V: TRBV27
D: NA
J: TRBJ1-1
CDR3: CASSSGRTNTEAFF
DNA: TGTGCCAGCAGTTCCGGACGGACGAACACTGAAGCTTTCTTT

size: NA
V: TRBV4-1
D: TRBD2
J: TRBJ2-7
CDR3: CASSGSGGTHEQYF
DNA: TGCGCCAGCAGCGGTAGCGGGGGAACCCACGAGCAGTACTTC

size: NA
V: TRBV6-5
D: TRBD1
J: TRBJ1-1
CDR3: CASSRGGQGGTEAFF
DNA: TGTGCCAGCAGCCGCGGGGGACAGGGGGGCACTGAAGCTTTCTTT

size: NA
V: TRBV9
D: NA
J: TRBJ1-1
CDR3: CASSPMGGTEAFF
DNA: TGTGCCAGCAGCCCGATGGGAGGGACTGAAGCTTTCTTT

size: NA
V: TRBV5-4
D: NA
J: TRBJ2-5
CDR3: CATQKKETQYF
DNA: TGTGCCACTCAAAAGAAAGAGACCCAGTACTTC

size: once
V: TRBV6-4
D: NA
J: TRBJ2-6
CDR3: CASSVKGAGANVLTF
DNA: TGTGCCAGCAGTGTGAAGGGGGCTGGGGCCAACGTCCTGACTTTC

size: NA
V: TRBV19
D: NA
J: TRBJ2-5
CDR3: CASSPPGAETQYF
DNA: TGTGCCAGTAGTCCCCCCGGGGCAGAGACCCAGTACTTC

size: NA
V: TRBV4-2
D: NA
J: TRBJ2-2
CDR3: CASSQIWEGHGEDTGELFF
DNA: TGTGCCAGCAGCCAAATTTGGGAGGGACACGGGGAGGACACCGGGGAGCTGTTTTTT

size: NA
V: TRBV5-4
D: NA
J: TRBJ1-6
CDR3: CASSLNRLDSPLHF
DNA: TGTGCCAGCAGCTTAAACAGGTTGGATTCACCCCTCCACTTT

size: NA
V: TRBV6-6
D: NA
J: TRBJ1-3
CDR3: CASSLAGQISGNTIYF
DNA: TGTGCCAGCAGCCTAGCCGGACAGATCTCTGGAAACACCATATATTTT

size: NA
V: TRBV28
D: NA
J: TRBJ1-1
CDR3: CASSSPKPGGWNTEAFF
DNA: TGTGCCAGCAGTTCCCCCAAACCTGGGGGCTGGAACACTGAAGCTTTCTTT

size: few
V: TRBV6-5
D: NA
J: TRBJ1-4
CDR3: CASSYRVNEKLFF
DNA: TGTGCCAGCAGTTACAGGGTTAATGAAAAACTGTTTTTT

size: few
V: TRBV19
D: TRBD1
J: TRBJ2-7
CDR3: CASSIGQGDYEQYF
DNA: TGTGCCAGTAGTATCGGCCAGGGGGACTACGAGCAGTACTTC

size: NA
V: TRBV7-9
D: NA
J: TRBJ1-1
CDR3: CASSFGYFMNTEAFF
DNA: TGTGCCAGCAGCTTCGGTTACTTCATGAACACTGAAGCTTTCTTT

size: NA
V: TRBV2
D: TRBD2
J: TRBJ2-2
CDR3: CASRSTKRGGVYTGELFF
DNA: TGTGCCAGCAGGAGCACCAAGCGGGGGGGCGTCTATACCGGGGAGCTGTTTTTT

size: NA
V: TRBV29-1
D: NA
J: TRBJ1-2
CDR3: CSVERAKNYGYTF
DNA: TGCAGCGTTGAAAGGGCTAAGAACTATGGCTACACCTTC

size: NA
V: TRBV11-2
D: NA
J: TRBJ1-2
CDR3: CASSQSGTYGYTF
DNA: TGTGCCAGCAGCCAGAGCGGAACCTATGGCTACACCTTC

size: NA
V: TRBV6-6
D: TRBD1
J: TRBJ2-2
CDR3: CASSYQGVGNTGELFF
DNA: TGTGCCAGCAGTTACCAGGGGGTCGGGAACACCGGGGAGCTGTTTTTT

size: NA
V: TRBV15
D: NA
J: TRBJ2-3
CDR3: CATSKLGGTDTQYF
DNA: TGTGCCACCAGTAAACTAGGGGGCACAGATACGCAGTATTTT

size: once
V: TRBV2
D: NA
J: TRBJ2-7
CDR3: CARTSPRDEQYF
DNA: TGTGCCAGAACTAGCCCCAGGGACGAGCAGTACTTC

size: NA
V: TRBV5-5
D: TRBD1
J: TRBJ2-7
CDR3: CASSFRDRGLEQYF
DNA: TGTGCCAGCAGCTTCCGGGACAGGGGGCTCGAGCAGTACTTC

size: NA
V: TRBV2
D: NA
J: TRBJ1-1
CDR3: CASPRGNTEAFF
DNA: TGTGCCAGCCCCCGGGGGAACACTGAAGCTTTCTTT

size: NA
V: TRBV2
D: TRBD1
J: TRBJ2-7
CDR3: CASRATGSWDYEQYF
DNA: TGTGCCAGCAGAGCGACAGGGTCCTGGGACTACGAGCAGTACTTC

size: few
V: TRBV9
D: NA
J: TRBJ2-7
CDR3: CASSVTYGGSYEQYF
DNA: TGTGCCAGCAGCGTCACGTACGGGGGCTCCTACGAGCAGTACTTC

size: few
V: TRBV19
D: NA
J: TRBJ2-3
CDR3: CASGGNLGVSTDTQYF
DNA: TGTGCCAGTGGAGGAAATCTAGGGGTGAGCACAGATACGCAGTATTTT

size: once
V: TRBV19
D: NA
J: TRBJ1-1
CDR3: CASRQGQNTEAFF
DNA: TGTGCCAGTAGACAGGGACAAAACACTGAAGCTTTCTTT

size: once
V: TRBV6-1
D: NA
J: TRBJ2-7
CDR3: CASSDTEGLYEQYF
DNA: TGTGCCAGCAGTGATACCGAGGGTCTATACGAGCAGTACTTC

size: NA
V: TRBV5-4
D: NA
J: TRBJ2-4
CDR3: CASSFSSDSTANIQYF
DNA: TGTGCCAGCAGCTTTTCAAGCGACTCAACGGCAAACATTCAGTACTTC

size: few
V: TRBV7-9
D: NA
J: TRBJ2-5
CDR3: CASSSRTQETQYF
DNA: TGTGCCAGCAGCTCCCGGACCCAAGAGACCCAGTACTTC

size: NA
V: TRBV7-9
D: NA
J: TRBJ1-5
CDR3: CASSPGTDSNQPQHF
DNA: TGTGCCAGCAGCCCCGGGACGGATAGCAATCAGCCCCAGCATTTT

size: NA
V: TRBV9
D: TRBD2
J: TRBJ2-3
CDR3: CASSASGGAGDTQYF
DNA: TGTGCCAGCAGCGCGAGCGGGGGGGCTGGAGATACGCAGTATTTT

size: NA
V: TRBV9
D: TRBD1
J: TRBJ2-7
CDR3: CASSATGYEQYF
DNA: TGTGCCAGCAGCGCGACAGGGTACGAGCAGTACTTC